This T cell receptor (beta chain) was found in a study of memory CD4+ T cells and cytomegalovirus serostatus. Study-wide points: CD4+ memory repertoires contained about two fifths of the roughly 160 reported CMV TCRbeta sequences.

Worth noting for this clone: Its cognate antigen is unknown.

The CDR3 has 15 residues. V was trimmed by 7 bases and J by 2 bases, leaving 14 bases between them. Looked up from germline, CDR1 is SGHTA and CDR2 is FQGNSA. Single viable CD3+CD4+CD8-CD45RO+ cells were sorted as the memory CD4+ T cells. TCRdb's copy holds only in-frame clones and misses some; the assay was immunoSEQ multiplex PCR. This repertoire shows around 60,000 clones, about 74% found once; its top ten account for 0.88%. The V call is TRBV7-2, the J call TRBJ2-2; possibly TRBD2 for D (6 bases). The sequence derives from an adult in good health and CMV-seronegative. Sample: memory CD4+ T cells from blood. This CDR3 is CASNLVGTNTGELFF. CDR3 nucleotide sequence: TGTGCCAGCAACCTTGTGGGGACTAACACCGGGGAGCTGTTTTTT.